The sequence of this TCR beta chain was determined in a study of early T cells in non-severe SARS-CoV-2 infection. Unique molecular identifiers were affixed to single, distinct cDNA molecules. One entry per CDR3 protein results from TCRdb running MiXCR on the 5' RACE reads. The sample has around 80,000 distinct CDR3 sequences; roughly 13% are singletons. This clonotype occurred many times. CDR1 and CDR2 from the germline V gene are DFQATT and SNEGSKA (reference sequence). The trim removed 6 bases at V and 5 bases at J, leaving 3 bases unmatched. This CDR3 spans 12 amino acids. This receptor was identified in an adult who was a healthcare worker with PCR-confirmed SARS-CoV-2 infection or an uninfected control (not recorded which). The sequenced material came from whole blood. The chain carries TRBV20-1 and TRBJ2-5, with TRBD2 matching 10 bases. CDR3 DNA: TGCAGTGCGGAGCGGGGGGGCGAGACCCAGTACTTC. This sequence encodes CSAERGGETQYF.